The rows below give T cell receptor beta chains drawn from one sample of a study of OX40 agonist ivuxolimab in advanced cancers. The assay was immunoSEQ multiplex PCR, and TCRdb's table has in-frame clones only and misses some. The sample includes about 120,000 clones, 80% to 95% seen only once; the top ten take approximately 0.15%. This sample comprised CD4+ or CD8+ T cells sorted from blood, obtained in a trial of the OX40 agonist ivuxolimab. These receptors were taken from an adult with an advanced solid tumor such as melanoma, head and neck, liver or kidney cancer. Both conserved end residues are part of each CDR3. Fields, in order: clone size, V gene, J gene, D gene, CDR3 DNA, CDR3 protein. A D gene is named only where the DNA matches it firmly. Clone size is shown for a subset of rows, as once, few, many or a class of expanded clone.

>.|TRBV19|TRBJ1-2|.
TGTGCCAGTAGAGAGGACCAAACTAGGCGTGATGGCTACACCTTC
CASREDQTRRDGYTF
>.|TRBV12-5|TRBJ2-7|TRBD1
TGTGCTAGTGAGAAGGGACAGACCTACGAGCAGTACTTC
CASEKGQTYEQYF
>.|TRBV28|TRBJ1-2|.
TGTGCCAGCAGTTTCAGGGCCAGGTATGGCTACACCTTC
CASSFRARYGYTF
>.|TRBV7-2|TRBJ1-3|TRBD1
TGTGCCAGCAGTCCCGGGACAGGCGGAAACACCATATATTTT
CASSPGTGGNTIYF
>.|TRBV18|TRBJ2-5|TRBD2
TGTGCCAGCTCACCACCACTGCGGGAGAGTGGAGAGACCCAGTACTTC
CASSPPLRESGETQYF
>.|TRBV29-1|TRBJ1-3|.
TGCAGCGTTGTGAAGGCCGGGGCTGGAAACACCATATATTTT
CSVVKAGAGNTIYF
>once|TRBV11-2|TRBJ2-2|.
TGTGCCAGCAGCTTAGCCCCGGGAAGCACCGGGGAGCTGTTTTTT
CASSLAPGSTGELFF
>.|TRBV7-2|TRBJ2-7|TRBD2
TGTGCCAGCAGCTTAACGGGAGGGCCTTCTTTAATCTCCTACGAGCAGTACTTC
CASSLTGGPSLISYEQYF
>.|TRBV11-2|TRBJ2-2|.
TGTGCCAGCAGCCTGGGGAAATGGGTAGAGAACACCGGGGAGCTGTTTTTT
CASSLGKWVENTGELFF
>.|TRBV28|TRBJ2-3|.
TGTGCCAGCAGTCCCCATGACTCAAATACGCAGTATTTT
CASSPHDSNTQYF
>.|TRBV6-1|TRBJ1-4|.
TGTGCCAGCGGTCAAGGACCTCCGCTCGTGCAACTGTTTTTT
CASGQGPPLVQLFF
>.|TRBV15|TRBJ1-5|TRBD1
TGTGCCACCAGCAGAGATCGCGGGACAGTGTCTCAGCCCCAGCATTTT
CATSRDRGTVSQPQHF
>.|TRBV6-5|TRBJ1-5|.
TGTGCCAGCAGTTACGGCCCCCCGCCCCAGCATTTT
CASSYGPPPQHF
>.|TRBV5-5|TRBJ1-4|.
TGTGCCAGCAGCTCTCTGGGAAATGAAAAACTGTTTTTT
CASSSLGNEKLFF
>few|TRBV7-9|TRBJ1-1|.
TGTGCCAGCAGCTCGCAGGGAGGAACGGTAGCTTTCTTT
CASSSQGGTVAFF
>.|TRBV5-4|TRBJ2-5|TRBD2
TGTGCCAGCAGCTTATTAGCGGGGGGATCAGAGACCCAGTACTTC
CASSLLAGGSETQYF
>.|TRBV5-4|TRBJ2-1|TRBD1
TGTGCCAGCAGCTTGGCGGGGACAGCCTACAATGAGCAGTTCTTC
CASSLAGTAYNEQFF
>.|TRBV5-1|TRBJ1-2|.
TGCGCCAGCAGCTTGGGACTGCTGCCGATGGGCTACACCTTC
CASSLGLLPMGYTF
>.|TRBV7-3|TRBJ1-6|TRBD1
TGTGCCAGCAGCTTAGGCAACGGACAGGGATCACCCCTCCACTTT
CASSLGNGQGSPLHF
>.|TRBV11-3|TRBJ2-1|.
TGTGCCAGCAGCTTAGGCCCAGAAGGGGGCTACAATGAGCAGTTCTTC
CASSLGPEGGYNEQFF
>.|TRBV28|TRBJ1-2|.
TGTGCCAGCACCTCCGGGATCAACTATGGCTACACCTTC
CASTSGINYGYTF
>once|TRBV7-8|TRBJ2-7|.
TGTGCCAGCAGCCCAGACCCCCGCGAGCAGTACTTC
CASSPDPREQYF
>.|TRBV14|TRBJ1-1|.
TGTGCCAGCAGCCAAGTTATCGGGTCTAACACTGAAGCTTTCTTT
CASSQVIGSNTEAFF
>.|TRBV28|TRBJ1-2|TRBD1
TGTGCCAGCAGTTTATTCAGGGGGGAGGGCTACACCTTC
CASSLFRGEGYTF
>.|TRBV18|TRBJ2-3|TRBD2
TGTGCCAGCTCACCTTCTCTAGCGGCGAGCACAGATACGCAGTATTTT
CASSPSLAASTDTQYF
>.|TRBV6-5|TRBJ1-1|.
TGTGCCAGCAGTTACTCGACAGGACTCATGAACACTGAAGCTTTCTTT
CASSYSTGLMNTEAFF
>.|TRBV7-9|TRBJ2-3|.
TGTGCCAGCAGCGACGGCCGGGGTGGTACTGATACGCAGTATTTT
CASSDGRGGTDTQYF
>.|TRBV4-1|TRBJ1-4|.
TGCGCCAGCAGCGTAATGCCCCGTGGGAATGAAAAACTGTTTTTT
CASSVMPRGNEKLFF
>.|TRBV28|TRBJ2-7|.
TGTGCCAGTTATAACTTTCCCTACGAGCAGTACTTC
CASYNFPYEQYF
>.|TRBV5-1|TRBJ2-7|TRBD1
TGCGCCAGCAGCTCCCTGACAGGGAAATACGAGCAGTACTTC
CASSSLTGKYEQYF
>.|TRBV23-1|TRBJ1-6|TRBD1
TGCGCCAGCAGTCAGGGGACAGTTAATTCACCCCTCCACTTT
CASSQGTVNSPLHF
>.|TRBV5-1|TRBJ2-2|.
TGCGCCAGCAGAGGAACAGGGAACACCGGGGAGCTGTTTTTT
CASRGTGNTGELFF
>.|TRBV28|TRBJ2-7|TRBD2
TGTGCCAGCACCCAAGGGCTAGCGGGTGCCAGGTTCGAGCAGTACTTC
CASTQGLAGARFEQYF
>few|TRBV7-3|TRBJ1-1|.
TGTGCCAGCACCAAGGACACGAACACTGAAGCTTTCTTT
CASTKDTNTEAFF
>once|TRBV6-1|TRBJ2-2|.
TGTGCCACAACGTACGCGGGCTTCAACACCGGGGAGCTGTTTTTT
CATTYAGFNTGELFF
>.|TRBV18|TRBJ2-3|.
TGTGCCAGCTCACCACCCCCGCTTAGGGATACGCAGTATTTT
CASSPPPLRDTQYF
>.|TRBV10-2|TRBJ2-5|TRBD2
TGCGCCAGCAGGCTAGCGGGAGGGGCGGGAGAGACCCAGTACTTC
CASRLAGGAGETQYF
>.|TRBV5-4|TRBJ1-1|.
TGTGCCAGCAGCTTGGAGGGGATTCGCACTGAAGCTTTCTTT
CASSLEGIRTEAFF
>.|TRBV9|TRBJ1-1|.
TGTGCCAGCAGCGTAGAGGCTGGGCTAGCGAGCACTGAAGCTTTCTTT
CASSVEAGLASTEAFF
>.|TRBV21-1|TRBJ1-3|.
TGTGCCAGCAGCGCCGATGTCAGGGGGCCATCAGGAAACACCATATATTTT
CASSADVRGPSGNTIYF
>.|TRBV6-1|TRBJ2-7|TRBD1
TGTGCCAGCAGTGGGACAGGGGGCTACGAGCAGTACTTC
CASSGTGGYEQYF
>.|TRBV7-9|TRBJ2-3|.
TGTGCCAGCAGCGGCCGGGACGGGCGCACAGATACGCAGTATTTT
CASSGRDGRTDTQYF
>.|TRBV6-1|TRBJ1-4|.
TGTGCCGGGGAAGATTGGGGGCGGGTCGATGAAAAACTGTTTTTT
CAGEDWGRVDEKLFF
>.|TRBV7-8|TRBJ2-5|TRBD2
TGTGCCAGCAGCTCCCCTACACTAGCGGGGGGCCCCCTGCAGACCCAGTACTTC
CASSSPTLAGGPLQTQYF
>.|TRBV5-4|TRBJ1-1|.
TGTGCCAGCAGCCCCGGACAAAACACTGAAGCTTTCTTT
CASSPGQNTEAFF
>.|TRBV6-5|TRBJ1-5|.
TGTGCCAGCAGTTACTCGTTGAGCAATCAGCCCCAGCATTTT
CASSYSLSNQPQHF
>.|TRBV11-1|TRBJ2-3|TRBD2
TGTGCCAGCAGCTCACCGGGAGGGCCTGCAGATACGCAGTATTTT
CASSSPGGPADTQYF
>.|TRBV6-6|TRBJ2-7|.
TGTGCCAGCAGTTATCTACCAGGGTACGAGCAGTACTTC
CASSYLPGYEQYF